This passage covers 7 T cell receptor beta chains from one sample sequenced in a study of blood T cell repertoires in COVID-19. The repertoire was sequenced with immunoSEQ multiplex PCR; TCRdb's copy has only in-frame clones and lacks some. The sample yields roughly 200,000 clones, 65% to 85% seen once. Sequenced sample: peripheral blood. The receptor set was obtained from a man aged 40-50 years with active or convalescent COVID-19.

This chain links TRBV5-1 with TRBJ2-7; TRBD2 matches at 10 bases. Germline CDR1 reads SGHRS; CDR2 reads YFSETQ. This CDR3 region has 16 residues. V gave up 2 bases and J gave up 7 bases; unmatched junction bases: 12. The CDR3 region is CASSLTLTGLASEQYF. CDR3 coding DNA: TGCGCCAGCAGCTTAACTTTGACGGGACTAGCGAGTGAGCAGTACTTC.

The chain links TRBV19 to TRBJ2-7; 9 nucleotides match TRBD1. CDR1 and CDR2 (germline): LNHDA, SQIVND (reference sequence). The trim removed 0 bases at V and 7 bases at J, leaving 10 bases unmatched. The CDR3 contains 16 residues. The CDR3 is CASSIEGDRAEREQYF. DNA for the CDR3: TGTGCCAGTAGTATAGAGGGGGACAGGGCCGAGAGAGAGCAGTACTTC.

This rearrangement joins TRBV7-3 to TRBJ2-1, with D possibly TRBD1 on 5 matching bases. The CDR3 covers 15 residues. V lost 2 bases and J 7 bases, leaving 15 bases between the germline ends. Germline-derived CDR1 and CDR2 are SGHTA and FQGTGA. The CDR3 loop is CASSLHGAIRNEQFF. For the CDR3, the DNA is TGTGCCAGCAGCTTACATGGGGCAATTCGGAATGAGCAGTTCTTC.

V and J are TRBV18 and TRBJ1-5, with TRBD1 matching 7 bases. There are 17 residues in the CDR3. Germline assignment: CDR1 KGHSH and CDR2 LQKENI. J was trimmed by 4 bases and V by 2 bases; bases with no gene match: 11. DNA of the CDR3: TGTGCCAGCTCACCAGCGACAGGGCTGTCAACAAATCAGCCCCAGCATTTT. Translating gives CASSPATGLSTNQPQHF.

The V call is TRBV5-1, the J call TRBJ2-7, with 9 bases fitting TRBD1. The CDR3 runs 15 residues. V shed 0 bases, J shed 2 bases, and the junction held 3 bases outside the gene matches. Germline lookup yields CDR1 SGHRS and CDR2 YFSETQ. CDR3 DNA sequence: TGCGCCAGCAGCTTGGCCGGGACAGGGACCTACGAGCAGTACTTC. Translation: CASSLAGTGTYEQYF.

The genes are TRBV10-1 and TRBJ1-1; D is unresolved. Germline V lookup: CDR1 WNHNN, CDR2 SYGVQD (reference sequence). CDR3 length equals 11 residues. Trimming left V 8 bases short and J 11 bases short, with 15 bases between. CDR3 nucleotides: TGCGCCAGCCCTGCCCCATTTCGGGCTTTCTTT. It translates to CASPAPFRAFF.

The J gene is TRBJ2-7, the V gene TRBV12-3 or TRBV12-4, with D perhaps matching TRBD2 (7 bases). V lost 2 bases, J lost 7 bases, and 12 bases lay in between. This CDR3 is built from 13 residues. CDR3 sequence (DNA): TGTGCCAGCAGTTTAAGGCGGGGGCGGGAGCAGTACTTC. Its translation is CASSLRRGREQYF.